A selection of T cell receptor beta chains follows, all from one sample in a study of cytomegalovirus exposure and HLA in healthy donors. Measured with immunoSEQ multiplex PCR; TCRdb has only the in-frame clones, and not every one. The sample includes 59,000 or so clones, 85% to 90% seen only once; the top ten take more than 14%. Specimen: PBMCs. The receptors come from a woman younger than 30 in good health and CMV-seronegative. The CDR3 runs from the conserved cysteine through the conserved F or W. Each record gives: V gene, clone size, D gene, J gene, CDR3 DNA, CDR3 protein. A D gene is named only where the DNA matches it firmly. For some rows the clone size is stated as once, few or many, or as a class when expanded; others skip it.

V: TRBV6-5; size: .; D: TRBD1; J: TRBJ1-5; DNA: TGTGCCAGCAGATTGGGACAGGGGGTGGATCAGCCCCAGCATTTT; CDR3: CASRLGQGVDQPQHF
V: TRBV28; size: .; D: TRBD2; J: TRBJ2-7; DNA: TGTGCCAGCGACTCGGTGCGGGGGGGCTACGAGCAGTACTTC; CDR3: CASDSVRGGYEQYF
V: TRBV7-9; size: once; D: TRBD2; J: TRBJ2-3; DNA: TGTGCCAGCAGCCACCATAGCGGGGCTAGCACAGATACGCAGTATTTT; CDR3: CASSHHSGASTDTQYF
V: TRBV29-1; size: medium-sized; D: TRBD1; J: TRBJ2-6; DNA: TGCAGCGTTGAGACAGGGAGCTCTGGGGCCAACGTCCTGACTTTC; CDR3: CSVETGSSGANVLTF
V: TRBV30; size: .; D: .; J: TRBJ1-3; DNA: TGTGCCTGGAGTGTACTCGAAGGAAACACCATATATTTT; CDR3: CAWSVLEGNTIYF
V: TRBV29-1; size: once; D: .; J: TRBJ1-1; DNA: TGCAGCGTTCCCAACCGGGGTGCTGAAGCTTTCTTT; CDR3: CSVPNRGAEAFF
V: TRBV5-1; size: .; D: .; J: TRBJ2-5; DNA: TGCGCCAGCAGCTTGGTCGGGGGAGAAGAGACCCAGTACTTC; CDR3: CASSLVGGEETQYF
V: TRBV11-1; size: .; D: TRBD1; J: TRBJ1-2; DNA: TGTGCCAGCAGCGCCGGGACAGGGGGCGGTGGCTACACCTTC; CDR3: CASSAGTGGGGYTF
V: TRBV12-1; size: .; D: .; J: TRBJ1-5; DNA: TGTGCCAGCAGCTTTTGTTCCGGGAATAGGCTAAGGAGCAATCAGCCCCAGCATTTT; CDR3: CASSFCSGNRLRSNQPQHF
V: TRBV18; size: .; D: TRBD1; J: TRBJ1-2; DNA: TGTGCCAGCTCACCACCGCAGGGGGCGATGAGTGGATACTATGGCTACACCTTC; CDR3: CASSPPQGAMSGYYGYTF
V: TRBV6-4; size: .; D: TRBD2; J: TRBJ2-2; DNA: TGTGCCAGCAGTGACTCTAGCGGGGGGGCCACCGGGGAGCTGTTTTTT; CDR3: CASSDSSGGATGELFF
V: TRBV4-1; size: .; D: TRBD1; J: TRBJ2-2; DNA: TGCGCCAGCAGCCCTCCGAGAAGGGACAGGGCAGGGGACACCGGGGAGCTGTTTTTT; CDR3: CASSPPRRDRAGDTGELFF
V: TRBV13; size: .; D: TRBD2; J: TRBJ2-3; DNA: TGTGCCAGCAGCTTAGACGGGCGGGGGGCCTCAGATACGCAGTATTTT; CDR3: CASSLDGRGASDTQYF
V: TRBV11-1; size: .; D: TRBD2; J: TRBJ2-1; DNA: TGTGCCAGTCTTGGCCGACTAGCGGGGGGAAATGAGCAGTTCTTC; CDR3: CASLGRLAGGNEQFF
V: TRBV27; size: .; D: .; J: TRBJ1-4; DNA: TGTGCCAGCTCCCGAGGGCCTACAACTAATGAAAAACTGTTTTTT; CDR3: CASSRGPTTNEKLFF
V: TRBV6-5; size: .; D: .; J: TRBJ2-1; DNA: TGTGCCAGCAGTTACTCGCGATACAATGAGCAGTTCTTC; CDR3: CASSYSRYNEQFF
V: TRBV6-1; size: once; D: .; J: TRBJ2-1; DNA: TGTGCCAGCAGTGAGGGAGGCGTAGATGAGCAGTTCTTC; CDR3: CASSEGGVDEQFF
V: TRBV6-5; size: few; D: .; J: TRBJ2-7; DNA: TGTGCCAGCAGTTACGGGCAGGGGACCTACGAGCAGTACTTC; CDR3: CASSYGQGTYEQYF
V: TRBV2; size: .; D: .; J: TRBJ1-6; DNA: TGTGCCAGCACCAGGTGGCAGGGTAGTTCACCCCTCCACTTT; CDR3: CASTRWQGSSPLHF
V: TRBV4-2; size: .; D: TRBD2; J: TRBJ2-7; DNA: TGTGCCAGCAGCCGGCGGGGCATTAGCGGGGTTCACGAGCAGTACTTC; CDR3: CASSRRGISGVHEQYF
V: TRBV27; size: .; D: TRBD1; J: TRBJ2-1; DNA: TGTGCCAGCAGTTGGGGACAGGGGACCTACAATGAGCAGTTCTTC; CDR3: CASSWGQGTYNEQFF
V: TRBV10-3; size: .; D: TRBD1; J: TRBJ2-3; DNA: TGTGCCATCAGAGAATCGGGACAGGGTATTGCAGATACGCAGTATTTT; CDR3: CAIRESGQGIADTQYF